This T cell receptor beta chain was documented in a study of early T cells in non-severe SARS-CoV-2 infection. In the study overall: The chains were unpaired, and the sequenced material was bulk RNA from unsorted whole blood. Regarding the study as a whole: There was a bias toward anti-spike CD8 responses in VDJdb matching, which missed private and CD4 specificities.

cDNA molecules, individually, were tagged with unique molecular identifiers. TCRdb reprocessed the 5' RACE reads with MiXCR, giving one entry per CDR3 protein. The table lists about 61,000 distinct CDR3 sequences, approximately 11% of them singletons. V lost 7 bases, J lost 2 bases, and 15 bases lay in between. Looked up from germline, CDR1 is MNHEY and CDR2 is SVGEGT. The CDR3 sequence is 14 residues long. This clonotype was counted at least ten times. The antigen is undetermined. The rearrangement links TRBV6-2 or TRBV6-3 to TRBJ2-7; tentatively, D is TRBD2 (5 bases). This TCR was recovered from an adult who was a healthcare worker with PCR-confirmed SARS-CoV-2 infection or an uninfected control (not recorded which). The sample was whole blood. The CDR3 loop is CASIGRASPYEQYF. The DNA for the CDR3 is TGTGCCAGCATTGGGCGGGCTAGCCCCTACGAGCAGTACTTC.